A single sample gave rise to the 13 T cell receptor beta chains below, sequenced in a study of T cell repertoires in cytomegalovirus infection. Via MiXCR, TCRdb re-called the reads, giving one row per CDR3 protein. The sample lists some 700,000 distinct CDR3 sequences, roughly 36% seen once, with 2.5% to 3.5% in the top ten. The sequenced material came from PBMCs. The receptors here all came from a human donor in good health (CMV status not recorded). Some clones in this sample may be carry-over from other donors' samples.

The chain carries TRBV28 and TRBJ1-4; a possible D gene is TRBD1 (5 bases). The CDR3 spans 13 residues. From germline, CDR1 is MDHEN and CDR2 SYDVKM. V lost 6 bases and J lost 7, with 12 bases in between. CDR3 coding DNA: TGTGCCAGCAGGCGGGACCTGGTTGAAAAACTGTTTTTT. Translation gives CASRRDLVEKLFF.

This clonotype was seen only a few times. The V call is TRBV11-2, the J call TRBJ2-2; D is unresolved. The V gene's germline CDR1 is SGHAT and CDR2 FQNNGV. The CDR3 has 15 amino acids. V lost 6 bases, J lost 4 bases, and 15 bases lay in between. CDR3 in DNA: TGTGCCAGCAGACCAAGGAATGCAGTCACCGGGGAGCTGTTTTTT. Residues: CASRPRNAVTGELFF. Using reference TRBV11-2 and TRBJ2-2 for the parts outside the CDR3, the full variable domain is EAGVAQSPRYKIIEKRQSVAFWCNPISGHATLYWYQQILGQGPKLLIQFQNNGVVDDSQLPKDRFSAERLKGVDSTLKIQPAKLEDSAVYLCASRPRNAVTGELFFGEGSRLTVL.

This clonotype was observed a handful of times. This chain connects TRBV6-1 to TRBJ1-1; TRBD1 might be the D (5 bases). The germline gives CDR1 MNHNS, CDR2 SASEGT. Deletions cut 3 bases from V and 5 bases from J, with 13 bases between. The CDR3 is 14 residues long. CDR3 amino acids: CASSDPDRYTEAFF. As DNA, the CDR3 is TGTGCCAGCAGTGATCCAGACAGATATACTGAAGCTTTCTTT.

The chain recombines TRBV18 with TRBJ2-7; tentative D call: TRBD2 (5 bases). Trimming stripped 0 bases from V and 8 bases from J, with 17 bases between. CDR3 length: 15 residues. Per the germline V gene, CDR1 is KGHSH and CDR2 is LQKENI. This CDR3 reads CASSPPDEGAGKQYF. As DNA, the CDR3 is TGTGCCAGCTCACCACCGGACGAGGGAGCAGGCAAGCAGTACTTC.

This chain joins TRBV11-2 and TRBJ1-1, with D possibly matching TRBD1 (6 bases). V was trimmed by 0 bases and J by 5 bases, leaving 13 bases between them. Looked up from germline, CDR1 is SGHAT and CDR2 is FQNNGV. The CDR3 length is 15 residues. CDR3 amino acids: CASSLDPGAETEAFF. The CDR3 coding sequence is TGTGCCAGCAGCTTAGATCCGGGGGCGGAAACTGAAGCTTTCTTT. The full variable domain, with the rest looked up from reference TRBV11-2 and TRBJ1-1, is EAGVAQSPRYKIIEKRQSVAFWCNPISGHATLYWYQQILGQGPKLLIQFQNNGVVDDSQLPKDRFSAERLKGVDSTLKIQPAKLEDSAVYLCASSLDPGAETEAFFGQGTRLTVV.

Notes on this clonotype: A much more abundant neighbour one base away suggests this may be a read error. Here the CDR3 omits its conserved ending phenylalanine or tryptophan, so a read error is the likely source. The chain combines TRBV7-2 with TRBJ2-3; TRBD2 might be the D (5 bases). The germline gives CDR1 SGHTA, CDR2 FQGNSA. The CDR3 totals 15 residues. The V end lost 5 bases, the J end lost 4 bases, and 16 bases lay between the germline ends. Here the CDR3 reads CASSRVRPGADTQYV. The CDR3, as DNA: TGTGCCAGCAGCAGGGTACGACCCGGGGCAGATACGCAGTATGTT.

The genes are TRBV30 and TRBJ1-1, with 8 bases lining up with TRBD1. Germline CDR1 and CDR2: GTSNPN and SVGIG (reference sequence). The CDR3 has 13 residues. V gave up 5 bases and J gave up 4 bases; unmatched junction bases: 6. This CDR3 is CAWDNRGATEAFF. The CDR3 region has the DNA TGTGCCTGGGATAACAGGGGGGCCACTGAAGCTTTCTTT.

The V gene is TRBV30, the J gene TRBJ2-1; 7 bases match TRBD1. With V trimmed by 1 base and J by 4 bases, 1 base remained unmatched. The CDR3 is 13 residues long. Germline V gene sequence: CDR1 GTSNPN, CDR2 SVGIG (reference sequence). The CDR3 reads CAWSGDSYNEQFF. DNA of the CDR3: TGTGCCTGGAGTGGGGACAGTTACAATGAGCAGTTCTTC.

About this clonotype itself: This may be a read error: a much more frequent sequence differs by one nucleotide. CDR3 bases: TGTGCCAGCAGTCAAGGGACGGGGAACACCAGGGAGCTGTTTTTT. This gives the protein CASSQGTGNTRELFF. This rearrangement joins TRBV7-8 to TRBJ2-2; D possibly uses TRBD1 or TRBD2 (5 bases each). The CDR3 is 15 residues long. Germline CDR1 reads SGHVS; CDR2 reads FQNEAQ.

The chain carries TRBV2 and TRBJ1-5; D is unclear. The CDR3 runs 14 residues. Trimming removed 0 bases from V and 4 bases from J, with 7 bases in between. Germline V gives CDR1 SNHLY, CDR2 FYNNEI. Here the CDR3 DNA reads TGTGCCAGCAGTGAAGCGTCGGCTAATCAGCCCCAGCATTTT. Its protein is CASSEASANQPQHF.

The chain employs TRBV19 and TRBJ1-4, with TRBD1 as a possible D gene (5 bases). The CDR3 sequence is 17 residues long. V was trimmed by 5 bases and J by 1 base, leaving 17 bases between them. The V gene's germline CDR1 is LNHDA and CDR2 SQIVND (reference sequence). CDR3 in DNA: TGTGCCAGTAGTTTAACGGGACCGCTCAGAACTAATGAAAAACTGTTTTTT. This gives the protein CASSLTGPLRTNEKLFF.

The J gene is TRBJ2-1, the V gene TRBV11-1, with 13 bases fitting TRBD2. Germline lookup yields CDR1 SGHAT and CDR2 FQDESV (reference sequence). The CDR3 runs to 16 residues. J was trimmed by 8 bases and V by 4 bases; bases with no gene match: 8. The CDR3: CASSSPTSGGIDEQFF. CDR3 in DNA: TGTGCCAGCAGCTCCCCGACTAGCGGGGGGATCGATGAGCAGTTCTTC.

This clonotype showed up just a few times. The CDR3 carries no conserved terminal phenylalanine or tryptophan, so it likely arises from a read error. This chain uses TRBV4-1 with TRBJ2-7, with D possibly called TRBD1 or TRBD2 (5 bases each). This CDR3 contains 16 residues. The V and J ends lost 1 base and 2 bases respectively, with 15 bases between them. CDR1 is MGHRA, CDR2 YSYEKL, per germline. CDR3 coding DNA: TGCGCCAGCAGCCAAGTGTGGGACGGAGGAGCCTACGAGCAGTACTTA. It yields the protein CASSQVWDGGAYEQYL.